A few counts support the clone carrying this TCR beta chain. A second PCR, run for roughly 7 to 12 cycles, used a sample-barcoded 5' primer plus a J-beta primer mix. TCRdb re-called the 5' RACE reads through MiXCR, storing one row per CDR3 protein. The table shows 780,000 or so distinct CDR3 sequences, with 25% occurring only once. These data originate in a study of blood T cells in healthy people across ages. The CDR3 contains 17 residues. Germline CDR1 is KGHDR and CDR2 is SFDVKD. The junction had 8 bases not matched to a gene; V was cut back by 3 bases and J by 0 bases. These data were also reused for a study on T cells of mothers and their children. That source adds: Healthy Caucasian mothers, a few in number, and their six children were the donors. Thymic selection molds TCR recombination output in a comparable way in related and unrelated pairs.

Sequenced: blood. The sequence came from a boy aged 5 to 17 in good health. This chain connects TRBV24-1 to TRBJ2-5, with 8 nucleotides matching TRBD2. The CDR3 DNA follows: TGTGCCACCAGTGATCCGCTGCGGGGGGTAAACCAAGAGACCCAGTACTTC. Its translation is CATSDPLRGVNQETQYF.